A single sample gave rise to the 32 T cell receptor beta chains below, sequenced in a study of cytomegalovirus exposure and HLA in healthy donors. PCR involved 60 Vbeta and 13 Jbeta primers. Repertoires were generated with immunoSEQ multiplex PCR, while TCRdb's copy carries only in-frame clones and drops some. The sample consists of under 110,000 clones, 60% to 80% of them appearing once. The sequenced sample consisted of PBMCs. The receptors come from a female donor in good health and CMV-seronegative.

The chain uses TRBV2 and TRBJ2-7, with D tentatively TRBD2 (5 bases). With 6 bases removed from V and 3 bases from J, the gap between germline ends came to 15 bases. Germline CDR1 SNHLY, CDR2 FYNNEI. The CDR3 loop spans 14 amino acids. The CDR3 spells CASSRQAAYYEQYF. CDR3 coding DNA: TGTGCCAGCAGCCGACAAGCGGCCTACTACGAGCAGTACTTC.

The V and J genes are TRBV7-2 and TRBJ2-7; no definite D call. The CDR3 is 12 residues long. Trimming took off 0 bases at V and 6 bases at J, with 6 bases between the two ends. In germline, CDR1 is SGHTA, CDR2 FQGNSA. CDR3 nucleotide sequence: TGTGCCAGCAGCTTAGCCGGTGGCGAGCAGTACTTC. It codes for CASSLAGGEQYF.

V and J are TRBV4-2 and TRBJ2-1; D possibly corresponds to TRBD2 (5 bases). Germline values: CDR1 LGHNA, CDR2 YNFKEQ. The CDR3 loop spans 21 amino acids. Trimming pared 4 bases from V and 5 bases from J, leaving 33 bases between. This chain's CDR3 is CASSPPIVDGTRGSGHNEQFF. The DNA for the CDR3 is TGTGCCAGCAGCCCTCCAATTGTTGATGGTACGAGAGGGAGTGGCCACAATGAGCAGTTCTTC.

CDR3 in amino acids: CASSRSTDTQYF. The CDR3 DNA follows: TGTGCCAGCAGCCGGAGCACAGATACGCAGTATTTT. The gene calls are TRBV5-4 and TRBJ2-3, with unresolved D. The germline V and J ends were trimmed by 4 bases and 0 bases, with 3 bases remaining between them. Looked up from germline, CDR1 is SGHNT and CDR2 is YYREEE (reference sequence). This CDR3 has 12 residues.

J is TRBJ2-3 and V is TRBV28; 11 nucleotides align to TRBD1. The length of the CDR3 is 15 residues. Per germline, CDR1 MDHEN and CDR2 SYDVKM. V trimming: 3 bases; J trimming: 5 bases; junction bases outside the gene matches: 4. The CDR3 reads CASSFGQGARDTQYF. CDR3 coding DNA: TGTGCCAGCAGTTTCGGACAGGGGGCTAGAGATACGCAGTATTTT.

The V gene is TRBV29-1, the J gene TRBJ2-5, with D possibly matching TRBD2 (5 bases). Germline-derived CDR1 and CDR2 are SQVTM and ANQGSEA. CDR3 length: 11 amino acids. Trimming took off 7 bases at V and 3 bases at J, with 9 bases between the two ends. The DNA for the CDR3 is TGCAGCGCTTTCGGGGAAGAGACCCAGTACTTC. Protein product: CSAFGEETQYF.

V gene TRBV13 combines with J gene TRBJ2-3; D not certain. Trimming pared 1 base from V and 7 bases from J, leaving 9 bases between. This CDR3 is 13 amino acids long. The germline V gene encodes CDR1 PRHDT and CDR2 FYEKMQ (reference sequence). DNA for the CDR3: TGTGCCAGCAGCTTAGTAACTTTACATACGCAGTATTTT. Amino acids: CASSLVTLHTQYF.

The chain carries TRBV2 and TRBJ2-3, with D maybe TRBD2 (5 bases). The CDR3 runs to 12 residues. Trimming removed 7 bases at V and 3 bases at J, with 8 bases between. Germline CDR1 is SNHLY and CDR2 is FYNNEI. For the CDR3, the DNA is TGTGCCAGCATAGGGAGTACAGATACGCAGTATTTT. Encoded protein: CASIGSTDTQYF.

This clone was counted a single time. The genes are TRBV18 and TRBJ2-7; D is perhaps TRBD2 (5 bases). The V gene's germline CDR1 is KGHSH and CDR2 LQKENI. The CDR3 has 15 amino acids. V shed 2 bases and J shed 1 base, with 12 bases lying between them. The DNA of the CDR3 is TGTGCCAGCTCACCAGGCGGTCGGGGTTCCTACGAGCAGTACTTC. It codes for CASSPGGRGSYEQYF.

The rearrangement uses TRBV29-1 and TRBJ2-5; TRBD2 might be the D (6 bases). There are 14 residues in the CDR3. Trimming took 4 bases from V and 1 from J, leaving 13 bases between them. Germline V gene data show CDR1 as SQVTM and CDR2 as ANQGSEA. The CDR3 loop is CSVGGVGGQETQYF. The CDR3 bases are TGCAGCGTTGGGGGGGTCGGGGGCCAAGAGACCCAGTACTTC.

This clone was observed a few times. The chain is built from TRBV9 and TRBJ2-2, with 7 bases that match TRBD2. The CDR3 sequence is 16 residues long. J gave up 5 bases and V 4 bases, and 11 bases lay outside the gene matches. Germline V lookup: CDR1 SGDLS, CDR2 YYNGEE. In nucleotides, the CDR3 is TGTGCCAGCAGCTCCAGGGTTCACGGGGGGACCGGGGAGCTGTTTTTT. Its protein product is CASSSRVHGGTGELFF.

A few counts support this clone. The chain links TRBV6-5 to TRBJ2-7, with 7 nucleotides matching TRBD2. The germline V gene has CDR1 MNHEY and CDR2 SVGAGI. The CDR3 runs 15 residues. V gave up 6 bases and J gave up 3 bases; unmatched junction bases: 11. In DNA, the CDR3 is TGTGCCAGCAGAACATTGGGCGGGAGTAGCTACGAGCAGTACTTC. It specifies CASRTLGGSSYEQYF.

The CDR3 nucleotides read TGTGCCAGCAGCTTCAGAGGAGGTCTACCCTGTGAAGCTTTCTTT. This codes for CASSFRGGLPCEAFF. The rearrangement links TRBV5-6 to TRBJ1-1; no definite D call. V lost 2 bases and J lost 7, with 18 bases in between. There are 15 residues in the CDR3. CDR1 is SGHDT and CDR2 is YYEEEE in the germline V gene.

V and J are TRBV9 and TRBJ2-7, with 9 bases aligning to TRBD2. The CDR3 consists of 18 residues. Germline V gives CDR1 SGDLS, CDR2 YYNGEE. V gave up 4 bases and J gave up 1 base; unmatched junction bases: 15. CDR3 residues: CASSPYSPIAGVSYEQYF. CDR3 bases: TGTGCCAGCAGCCCCTACTCCCCCATAGCGGGAGTTTCCTACGAGCAGTACTTC.

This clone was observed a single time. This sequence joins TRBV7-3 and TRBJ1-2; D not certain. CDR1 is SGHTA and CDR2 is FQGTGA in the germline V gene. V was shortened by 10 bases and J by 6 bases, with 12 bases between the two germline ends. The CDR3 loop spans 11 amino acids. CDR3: CATRSADGYTF. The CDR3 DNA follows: TGTGCCACCAGGTCGGCGGATGGCTACACCTTC.

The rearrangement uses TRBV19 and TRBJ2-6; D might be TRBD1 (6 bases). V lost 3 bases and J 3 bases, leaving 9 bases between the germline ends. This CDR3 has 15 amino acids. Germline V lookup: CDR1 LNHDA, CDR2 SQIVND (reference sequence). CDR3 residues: CASSILTGGANVLTF. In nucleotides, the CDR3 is TGTGCCAGTAGTATTTTGACAGGTGGGGCCAACGTCCTGACTTTC. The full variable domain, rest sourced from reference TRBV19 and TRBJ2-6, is DGGITQSPKYLFRKEGQNVTLSCEQNLNHDAMYWYRQDPGQGLRLIYYSQIVNDFQKGDIAEGYSVSREKKESFPLTVTSAQKNPTAFYLCASSILTGGANVLTFGAGSRLTVL.

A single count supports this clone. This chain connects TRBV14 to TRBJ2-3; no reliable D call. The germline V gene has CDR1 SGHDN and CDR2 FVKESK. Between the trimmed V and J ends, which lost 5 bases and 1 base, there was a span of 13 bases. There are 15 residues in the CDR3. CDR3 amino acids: CASSSRSHGTDTQYF. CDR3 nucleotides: TGTGCCAGCAGCAGCCGGAGCCACGGCACAGATACGCAGTATTTT.

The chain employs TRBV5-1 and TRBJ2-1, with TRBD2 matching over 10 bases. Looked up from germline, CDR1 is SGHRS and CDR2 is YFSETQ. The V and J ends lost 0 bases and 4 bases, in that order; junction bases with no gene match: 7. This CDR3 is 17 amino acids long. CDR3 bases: TGCGCCAGCAGCTTGGGCGGACTAGCGGTGTCATACAATGAGCAGTTCTTC. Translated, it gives CASSLGGLAVSYNEQFF. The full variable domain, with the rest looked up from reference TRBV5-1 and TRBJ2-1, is KAGVTQTPRYLIKTRGQQVTLSCSPISGHRSVSWYQQTPGQGLQFLFEYFSETQRNKGNFPGRFSGRQFSNSRSEMNVSTLELGDSALYLCASSLGGLAVSYNEQFFGPGTRLTVL.

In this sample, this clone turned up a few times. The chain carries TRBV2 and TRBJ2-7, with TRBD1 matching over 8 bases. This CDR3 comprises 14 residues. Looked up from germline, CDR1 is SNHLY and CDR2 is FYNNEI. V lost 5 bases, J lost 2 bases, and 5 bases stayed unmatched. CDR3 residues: CASSRTGNTYEQYF. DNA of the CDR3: TGTGCCAGCAGTCGGACAGGGAATACCTACGAGCAGTACTTC.

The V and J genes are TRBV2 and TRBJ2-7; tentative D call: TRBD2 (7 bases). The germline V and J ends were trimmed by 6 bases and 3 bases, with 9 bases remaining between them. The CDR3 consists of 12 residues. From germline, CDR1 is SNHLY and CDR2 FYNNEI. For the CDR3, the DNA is TGTGCCAGCAGGAGGGGGGGCTACGAGCAGTACTTC. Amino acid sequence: CASRRGGYEQYF.

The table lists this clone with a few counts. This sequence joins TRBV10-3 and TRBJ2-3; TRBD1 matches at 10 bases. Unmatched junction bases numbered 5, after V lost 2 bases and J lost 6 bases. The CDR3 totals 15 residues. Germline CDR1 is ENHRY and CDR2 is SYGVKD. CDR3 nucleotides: TGTGCCATCAGTGAGGCGACAGGGGGCGGGGATACGCAGTATTTT. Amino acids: CAISEATGGGDTQYF.

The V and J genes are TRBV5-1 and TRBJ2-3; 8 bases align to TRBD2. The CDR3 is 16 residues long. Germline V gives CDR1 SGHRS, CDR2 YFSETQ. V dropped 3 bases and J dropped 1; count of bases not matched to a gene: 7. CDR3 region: CASSYELAVGTDTQYF. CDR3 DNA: TGCGCCAGCAGCTACGAACTAGCGGTGGGCACAGATACGCAGTATTTT.

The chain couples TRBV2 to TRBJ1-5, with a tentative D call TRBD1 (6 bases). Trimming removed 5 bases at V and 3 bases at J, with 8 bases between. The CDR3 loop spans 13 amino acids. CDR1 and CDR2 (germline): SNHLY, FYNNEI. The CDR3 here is CASSSGVNQPQHF. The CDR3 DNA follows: TGTGCCAGCAGTTCAGGGGTCAATCAGCCCCAGCATTTT.

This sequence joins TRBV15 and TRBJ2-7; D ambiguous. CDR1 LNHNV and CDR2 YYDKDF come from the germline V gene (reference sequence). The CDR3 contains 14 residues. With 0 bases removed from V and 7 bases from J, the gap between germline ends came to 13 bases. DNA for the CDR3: TGTGCCACCAGCAGAGATCCCGCAGGTGGGGAGCAGTACTTC. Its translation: CATSRDPAGGEQYF.

The CDR3 DNA is TGTGCCAGCAGTCAGACAGGGGGCGGCACCGGGGAGCTGTTTTTT. The encoded protein is CASSQTGGGTGELFF. V is TRBV6-4 and J is TRBJ2-2, with TRBD1 matching over 10 bases. Trimming at V came to 5 bases and at J to 4 bases, leaving 4 bases not matched to a gene. This CDR3 is built from 15 residues. From germline, CDR1 is MRHNA and CDR2 SNTAGT.

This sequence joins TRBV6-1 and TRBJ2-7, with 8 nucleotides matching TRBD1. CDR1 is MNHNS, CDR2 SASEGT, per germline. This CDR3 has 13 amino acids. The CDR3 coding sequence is TGTACCGCTGGACAGGGTAGGTCCTACGAGCAGTACTTC. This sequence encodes CTAGQGRSYEQYF.

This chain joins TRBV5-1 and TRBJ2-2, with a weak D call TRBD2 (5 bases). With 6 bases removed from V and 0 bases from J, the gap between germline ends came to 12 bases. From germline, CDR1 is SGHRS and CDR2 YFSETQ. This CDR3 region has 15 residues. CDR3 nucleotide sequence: TGCGCCAGCAATATGGGAGTAGCGAACACCGGGGAGCTGTTTTTT. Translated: CASNMGVANTGELFF.

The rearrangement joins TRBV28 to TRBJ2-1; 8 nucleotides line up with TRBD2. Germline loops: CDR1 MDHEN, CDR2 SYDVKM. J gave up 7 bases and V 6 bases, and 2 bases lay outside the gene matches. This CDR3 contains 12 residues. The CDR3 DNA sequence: TGTGCCAGCAGCCGCGGGGGGAATGAGCAGTTCTTC. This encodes CASSRGGNEQFF.

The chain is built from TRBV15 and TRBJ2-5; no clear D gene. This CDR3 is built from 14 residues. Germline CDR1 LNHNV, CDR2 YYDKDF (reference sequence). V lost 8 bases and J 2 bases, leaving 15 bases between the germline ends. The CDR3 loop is CATAAPARQETQYF. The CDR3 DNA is TGTGCCACCGCAGCCCCGGCGAGGCAAGAGACCCAGTACTTC.

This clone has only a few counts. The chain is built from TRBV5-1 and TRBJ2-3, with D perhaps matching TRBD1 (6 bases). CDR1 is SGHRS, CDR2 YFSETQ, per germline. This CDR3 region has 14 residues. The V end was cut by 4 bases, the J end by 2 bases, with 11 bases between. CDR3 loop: CASSTGHPTDTQYF. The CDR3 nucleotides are TGCGCCAGCAGCACGGGACACCCCACAGATACGCAGTATTTT.

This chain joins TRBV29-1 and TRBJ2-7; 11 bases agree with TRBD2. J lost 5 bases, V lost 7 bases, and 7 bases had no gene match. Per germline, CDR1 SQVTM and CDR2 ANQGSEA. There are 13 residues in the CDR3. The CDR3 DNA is TGCAGCGGCACTAGCGGGAGTTTTGACGAGCAGTACTTC. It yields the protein CSGTSGSFDEQYF.

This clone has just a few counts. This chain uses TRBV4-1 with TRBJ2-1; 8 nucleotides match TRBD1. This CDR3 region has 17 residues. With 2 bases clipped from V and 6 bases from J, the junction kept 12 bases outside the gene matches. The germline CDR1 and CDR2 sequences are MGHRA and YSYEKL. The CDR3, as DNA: TGCGCCAGCAGCCAAACCCCGGGGGACAGGAGTCTCAATGAGCAGTTCTTC. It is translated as CASSQTPGDRSLNEQFF.